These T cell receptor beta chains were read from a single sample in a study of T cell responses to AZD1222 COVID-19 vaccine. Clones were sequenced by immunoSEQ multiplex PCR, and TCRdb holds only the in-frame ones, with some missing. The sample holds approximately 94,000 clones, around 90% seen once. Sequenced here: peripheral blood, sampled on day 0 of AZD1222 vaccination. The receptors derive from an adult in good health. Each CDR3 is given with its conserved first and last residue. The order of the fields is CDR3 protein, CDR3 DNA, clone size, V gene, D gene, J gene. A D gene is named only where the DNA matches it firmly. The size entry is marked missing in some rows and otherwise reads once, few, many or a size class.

cdr3_aa: CASSGTSGGPGELFF; cdr3_nt: TGTGCCAGCAGCGGGACTAGCGGAGGGCCCGGGGAGCTGTTTTTT; clone_size: few; v_call: TRBV6-5; d_call: TRBD2; j_call: TRBJ2-2
cdr3_aa: CASSFAGKNEQFF; cdr3_nt: TGTGCCAGCAGTTTTGCGGGGAAAAATGAGCAGTTCTTC; clone_size: .; v_call: TRBV12-3/TRBV12-4; d_call: .; j_call: TRBJ2-1
cdr3_aa: CASTNRGPYEQYF; cdr3_nt: TGTGCCAGCACTAACCGGGGGCCCTACGAGCAGTACTTC; clone_size: .; v_call: TRBV28; d_call: .; j_call: TRBJ2-7
cdr3_aa: CASSATGQAAEKLFF; cdr3_nt: TGCGCCAGCAGCGCCACCGGACAGGCGGCTGAAAAACTGTTTTTT; clone_size: .; v_call: TRBV5-1; d_call: TRBD1; j_call: TRBJ1-4
cdr3_aa: CSVRGQGGDTGELFF; cdr3_nt: TGCAGCGTCCGTGGACAGGGGGGAGACACCGGGGAGCTGTTTTTT; clone_size: .; v_call: TRBV29-1; d_call: TRBD1; j_call: TRBJ2-2
cdr3_aa: CASSYSMAGGYEQFF; cdr3_nt: TGTGCCAGCAGTTACTCGATGGCAGGGGGCTATGAGCAGTTCTTC; clone_size: .; v_call: TRBV6-5; d_call: TRBD1; j_call: TRBJ2-1
cdr3_aa: CASSRGLAGGQETQYF; cdr3_nt: TGTGCCAGCAGCCGGGGACTAGCGGGAGGCCAAGAGACCCAGTACTTC; clone_size: .; v_call: TRBV7-7; d_call: TRBD2; j_call: TRBJ2-5
cdr3_aa: CASSPSLAADTQYF; cdr3_nt: TGTGCCAGCTCACCAAGTCTAGCCGCAGATACGCAGTATTTT; clone_size: .; v_call: TRBV18; d_call: .; j_call: TRBJ2-3
cdr3_aa: CASSLLAGGPRDTQYF; cdr3_nt: TGTGCCAGCAGCTTACTGGCGGGAGGGCCTAGAGATACGCAGTATTTT; clone_size: .; v_call: TRBV11-2; d_call: TRBD2; j_call: TRBJ2-3
cdr3_aa: CASSPLGNNEQFF; cdr3_nt: TGTGCTAGCAGCCCGCTTGGAAACAATGAGCAGTTCTTC; clone_size: .; v_call: TRBV7-7; d_call: .; j_call: TRBJ2-1
cdr3_aa: CASSLVPGGSYYEQYF; cdr3_nt: TGTGCCAGCAGCTTGGTCCCGGGGGGGAGCTACTACGAGCAGTACTTC; clone_size: .; v_call: TRBV7-2; d_call: TRBD2; j_call: TRBJ2-7
cdr3_aa: CASSRQGVQPQHF; cdr3_nt: TGTGCCAGCAGTCGACAGGGGGTTCAGCCCCAGCATTTT; clone_size: once; v_call: TRBV12-3/TRBV12-4; d_call: TRBD1; j_call: TRBJ1-5
cdr3_aa: CASSSDSHEQYF; cdr3_nt: TGTGCCAGCAGCTCGGACAGCCACGAGCAGTACTTC; clone_size: .; v_call: TRBV7-9; d_call: .; j_call: TRBJ2-7
cdr3_aa: CASRGVGASGYYEQYF; cdr3_nt: TGTGCCAGCAGGGGGGTTGGGGCTAGCGGGTACTACGAGCAGTACTTC; clone_size: .; v_call: TRBV7-2; d_call: TRBD2; j_call: TRBJ2-7
cdr3_aa: CASSIRGYEQYF; cdr3_nt: TGTGCCAGTAGTATCAGGGGCTACGAGCAGTACTTC; clone_size: .; v_call: TRBV19; d_call: .; j_call: TRBJ2-7